This T cell receptor (beta chain) originates from a study of blood T cell repertoires in COVID-19. This CDR3 region has 13 residues. Germline V gives CDR1 MNHEY, CDR2 SMNVEV (reference sequence). Trimming left V 1 base short and J 2 bases short, with 4 bases between. The protocol was immunoSEQ multiplex PCR, while the TCRdb copy is restricted to in-frame clones and leaves out a portion. The table shows approximately 300,000 clones, with over 85% occurring only once. The sequenced material came from PBMCs or T cells enriched from blood (not recorded which). This chain joins TRBV27 and TRBJ2-3, with unresolved D. The TCR sequence derives from a man between 60 and 70 years old who had recovered from COVID-19. CDR3: CASSLYYTDTQYF. The CDR3 DNA reads TGTGCCAGCAGTTTATACTACACAGATACGCAGTATTTT.